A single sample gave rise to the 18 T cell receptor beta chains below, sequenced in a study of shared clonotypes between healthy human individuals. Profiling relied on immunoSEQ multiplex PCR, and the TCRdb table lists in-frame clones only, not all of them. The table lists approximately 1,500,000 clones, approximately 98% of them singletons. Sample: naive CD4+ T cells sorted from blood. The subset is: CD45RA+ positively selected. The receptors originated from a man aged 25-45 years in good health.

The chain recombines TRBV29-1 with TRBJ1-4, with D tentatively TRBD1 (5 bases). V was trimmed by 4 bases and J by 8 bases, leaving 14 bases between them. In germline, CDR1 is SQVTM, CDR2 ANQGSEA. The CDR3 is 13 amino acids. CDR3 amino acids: CSVAGRDREKLFF. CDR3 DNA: TGCAGCGTTGCGGGCAGGGATCGGGAAAAACTGTTTTTT.

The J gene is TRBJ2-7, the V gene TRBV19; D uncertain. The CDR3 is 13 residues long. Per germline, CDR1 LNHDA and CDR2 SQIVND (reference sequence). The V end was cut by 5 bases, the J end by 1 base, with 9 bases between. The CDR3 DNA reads TGTGCCAGTAGTCCCAAAGGGTCCTACGAGCAGTACTTC. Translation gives CASSPKGSYEQYF.

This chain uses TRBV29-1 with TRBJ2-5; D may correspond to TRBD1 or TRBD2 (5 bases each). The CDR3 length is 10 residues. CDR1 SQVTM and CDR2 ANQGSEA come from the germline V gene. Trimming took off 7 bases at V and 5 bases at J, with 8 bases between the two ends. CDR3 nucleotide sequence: TGCAGCGGGGGCGGGGAGACCCAGTACTTC. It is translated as CSGGGETQYF.

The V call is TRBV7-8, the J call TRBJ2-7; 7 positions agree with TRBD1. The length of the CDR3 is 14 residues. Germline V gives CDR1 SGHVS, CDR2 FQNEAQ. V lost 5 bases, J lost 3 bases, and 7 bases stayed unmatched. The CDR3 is CASSPTGVGYEQYF. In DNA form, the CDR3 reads TGTGCCAGCAGCCCAACAGGGGTTGGCTACGAGCAGTACTTC.

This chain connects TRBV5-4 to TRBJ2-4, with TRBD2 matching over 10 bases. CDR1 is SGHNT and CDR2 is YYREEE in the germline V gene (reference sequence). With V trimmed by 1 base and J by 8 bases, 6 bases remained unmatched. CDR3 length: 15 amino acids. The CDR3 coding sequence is TGTGCCAGCAGCTTGAGCGGGAGGGCCGGAGACATTCAGTACTTC. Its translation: CASSLSGRAGDIQYF.

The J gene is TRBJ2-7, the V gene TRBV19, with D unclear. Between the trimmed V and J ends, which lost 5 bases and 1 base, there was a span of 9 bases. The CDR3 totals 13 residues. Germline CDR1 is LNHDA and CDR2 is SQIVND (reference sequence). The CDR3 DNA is TGTGCCAGTAGTGCGCTTTGGTCCTACGAGCAGTACTTC. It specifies CASSALWSYEQYF. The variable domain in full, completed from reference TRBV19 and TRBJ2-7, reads DGGITQSPKYLFRKEGQNVTLSCEQNLNHDAMYWYRQDPGQGLRLIYYSQIVNDFQKGDIAEGYSVSREKKESFPLTVTSAQKNPTAFYLCASSALWSYEQYFGPGTRLTVT.

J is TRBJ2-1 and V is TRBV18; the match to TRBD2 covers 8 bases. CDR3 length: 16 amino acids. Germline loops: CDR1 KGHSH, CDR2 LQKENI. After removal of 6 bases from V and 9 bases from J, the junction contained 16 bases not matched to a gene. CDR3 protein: CASSTLPGTRGSEQFF. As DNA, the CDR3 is TGTGCCAGCTCGACCCTCCCGGGGACTAGGGGGTCTGAGCAGTTCTTC. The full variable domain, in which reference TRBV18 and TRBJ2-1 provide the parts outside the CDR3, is NAGVMQNPRHLVRRRGQEARLRCSPMKGHSHVYWYRQLPEEGLKFMVYLQKENIIDESGMPKERFSAEFPKEGPSILRIQQVVRGDSAAYFCASSTLPGTRGSEQFFGPGTRLTVL.

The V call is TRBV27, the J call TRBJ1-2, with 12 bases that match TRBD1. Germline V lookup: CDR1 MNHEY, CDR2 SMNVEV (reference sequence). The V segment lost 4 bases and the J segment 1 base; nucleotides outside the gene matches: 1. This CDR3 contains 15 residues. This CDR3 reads CASSWDRGRNYGYTF. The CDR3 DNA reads TGTGCCAGCAGTTGGGACAGGGGGCGTAACTATGGCTACACCTTC.

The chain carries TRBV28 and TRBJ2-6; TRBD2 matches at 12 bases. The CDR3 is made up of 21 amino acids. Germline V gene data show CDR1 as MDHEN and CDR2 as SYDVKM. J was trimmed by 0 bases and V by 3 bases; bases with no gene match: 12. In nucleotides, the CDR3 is TGTGCCAGCAGTTTGGGAAAATCGGGACTAGCGGGCCTCTCTGGGGCCAACGTCCTGACTTTC. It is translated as CASSLGKSGLAGLSGANVLTF.

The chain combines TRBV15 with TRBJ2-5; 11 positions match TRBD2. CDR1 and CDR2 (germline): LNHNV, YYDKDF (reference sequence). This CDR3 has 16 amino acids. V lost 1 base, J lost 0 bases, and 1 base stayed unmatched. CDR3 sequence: CATSRGTSGYQETQYF. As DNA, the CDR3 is TGTGCCACCAGCAGAGGGACTAGCGGGTACCAAGAGACCCAGTACTTC.

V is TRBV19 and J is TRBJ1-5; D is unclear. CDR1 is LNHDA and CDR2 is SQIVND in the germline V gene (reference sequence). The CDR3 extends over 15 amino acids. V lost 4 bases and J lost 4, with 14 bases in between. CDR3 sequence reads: CASSSPRAPNQPQHF. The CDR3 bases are TGTGCCAGTAGTAGCCCCCGGGCCCCAAATCAGCCCCAGCATTTT.

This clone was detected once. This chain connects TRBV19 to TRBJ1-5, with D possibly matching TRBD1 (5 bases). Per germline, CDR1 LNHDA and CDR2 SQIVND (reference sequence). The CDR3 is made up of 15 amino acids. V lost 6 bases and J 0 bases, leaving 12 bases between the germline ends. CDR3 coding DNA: TGTGCCAGTAGCTTAGGGGTGTATAGCAATCAGCCCCAGCATTTT. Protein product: CASSLGVYSNQPQHF.

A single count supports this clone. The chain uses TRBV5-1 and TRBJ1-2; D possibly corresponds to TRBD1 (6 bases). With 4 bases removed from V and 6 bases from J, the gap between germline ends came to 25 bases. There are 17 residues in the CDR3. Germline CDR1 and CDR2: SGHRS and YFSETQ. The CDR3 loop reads CASSNIPNPGAIHGYTF. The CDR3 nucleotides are TGCGCCAGCAGCAATATTCCCAATCCAGGGGCGATACATGGCTACACCTTC.

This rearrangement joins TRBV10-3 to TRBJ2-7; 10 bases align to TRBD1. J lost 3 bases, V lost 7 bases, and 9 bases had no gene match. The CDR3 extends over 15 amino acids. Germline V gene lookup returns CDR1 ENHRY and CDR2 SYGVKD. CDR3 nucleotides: TGTGCCATCAATTCCGGGACAGGGGTAGTCTACGAGCAGTACTTC. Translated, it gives CAINSGTGVVYEQYF.

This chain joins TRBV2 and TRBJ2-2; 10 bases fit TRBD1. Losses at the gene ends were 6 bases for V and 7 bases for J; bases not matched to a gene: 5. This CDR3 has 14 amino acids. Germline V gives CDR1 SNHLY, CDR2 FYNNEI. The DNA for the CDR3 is TGTGCCAGCAGAGGACAGGGGGTTTACGGGGAGCTGTTTTTT. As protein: CASRGQGVYGELFF.

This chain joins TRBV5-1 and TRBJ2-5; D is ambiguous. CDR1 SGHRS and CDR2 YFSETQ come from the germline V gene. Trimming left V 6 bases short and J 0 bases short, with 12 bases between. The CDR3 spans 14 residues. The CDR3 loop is CASTTERYQETQYF. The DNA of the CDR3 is TGCGCCAGCACGACGGAGAGATACCAAGAGACCCAGTACTTC.

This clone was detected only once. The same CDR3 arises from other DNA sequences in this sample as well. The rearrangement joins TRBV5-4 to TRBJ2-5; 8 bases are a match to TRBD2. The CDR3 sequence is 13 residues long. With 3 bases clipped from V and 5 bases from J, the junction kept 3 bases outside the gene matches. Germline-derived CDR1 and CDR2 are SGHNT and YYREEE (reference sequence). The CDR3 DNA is TGTGCCAGCAGCTCCCGGGAGGGGGAGACCCAGTACTTC. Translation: CASSSREGETQYF.

CDR3 sequence reads: CASSQSRGLGSGANVLTF. CDR3 in DNA: TGTGCCAGCAGTCAATCGAGGGGGCTGGGCTCTGGGGCCAACGTCCTGACTTTC. The chain employs TRBV27 and TRBJ2-6, with 7 bases lining up with TRBD1. The CDR3 is 18 amino acids. The ends lost 5 bases at V and 0 bases at J; junction bases unmatched: 10. Germline assignment: CDR1 MNHEY and CDR2 SMNVEV (reference sequence).